These 27 T cell receptor beta chains came from one sample sequenced in a study of T cell clones after liver transplantation. Clones were sequenced by immunoSEQ multiplex PCR, and TCRdb holds only the in-frame ones, with some missing. The sample gives tens of thousands of clones, roughly 80% of which show up once; 0.79% is in the top ten. Sample: CD4+ T cells from blood, taken 12 months after liver transplant. These receptors all come from a human patient who received a liver transplant. Part of the T cell pool may stem from the graft donor.

This chain joins TRBV5-1 and TRBJ1-1; 7 bases are shared with TRBD1. The CDR3 has 15 amino acids. CDR1 and CDR2 (germline): SGHRS, YFSETQ. Trimming removed 0 bases from V and 2 bases from J; junction bases left unmatched: 4. Here the CDR3 DNA reads TGCGCCAGCAGCTTGGAAGGGGGCCTCAACACTGAAGCTTTCTTT. Amino acids: CASSLEGGLNTEAFF.

The rearrangement uses TRBV6-5 and TRBJ2-3; 7 bases are shared with TRBD2. Germline CDR1 is MNHEY and CDR2 is SVGAGI. CDR3 length equals 15 residues. V lost 6 bases, J lost 3 bases, and 9 bases stayed unmatched. In DNA form, the CDR3 reads TGTGCCAGCAGACGGACTAGGGGTTGGACAGATACGCAGTATTTT. Translated, it gives CASRRTRGWTDTQYF.

This clone was counted between two and nine times. V and J are TRBV27 and TRBJ2-1; D unclear. V gave up 2 bases and J gave up 6 bases, with 11 bases separating them. From germline, CDR1 is MNHEY and CDR2 SMNVEV (reference sequence). The CDR3 covers 14 residues. The CDR3 reads CASSLVGRSNEQFF. The CDR3 DNA follows: TGTGCCAGCAGTTTAGTCGGCCGGAGCAATGAGCAGTTCTTC.

This clone is a singleton in its sample. V gene TRBV2 combines with J gene TRBJ1-2; a weak D match, TRBD1 (6 bases). The CDR3 has 12 amino acids. V gave up 8 bases and J gave up 8 bases, with 15 bases separating them. Germline CDR1 reads SNHLY; CDR2 reads FYNNEI. CDR3: CASCPGGGGYTF. In DNA form, the CDR3 reads TGTGCCAGCTGCCCGGGGGGGGGCGGCTACACCTTC. Drawing the rest from reference TRBV2 and TRBJ1-2, the complete variable domain is EPEVTQTPSHQVTQMGQEVILRCVPISNHLYFYWYRQILGQKVEFLVSFYNNEISEKSEIFDDQFSVERPDGSNFTLKIRSTKLEDSAMYFCASCPGGGGYTFGSGTRLTVV.

The genes are TRBV6-5 and TRBJ1-2; unclear D gene. The CDR3 spans 14 residues. V lost 5 bases and J 6 bases, leaving 16 bases between the germline ends. Germline V lookup: CDR1 MNHEY, CDR2 SVGAGI. The CDR3 nucleotides are TGTGCCAGCAGTGTCAGGACCAAGGGAGATGGCTACACCTTC. Its protein is CASSVRTKGDGYTF.

The genes are TRBV18 and TRBJ1-1, with D perhaps TRBD1 (5 bases). Germline V gene sequence: CDR1 KGHSH, CDR2 LQKENI. Trimming removed 6 bases at V and 0 bases at J, with 14 bases between. CDR3 size: 15 residues. The CDR3 protein is CASSSGSSVNTEAFF. In DNA, the CDR3 is TGTGCCAGCTCGTCAGGGAGTTCGGTGAACACTGAAGCTTTCTTT.

This chain links TRBV19 with TRBJ2-3, with 12 nucleotides matching TRBD1. The CDR3 totals 18 residues. Germline V lookup: CDR1 LNHDA, CDR2 SQIVND (reference sequence). J lost 2 bases, V lost 2 bases, and 8 bases had no gene match. The CDR3 DNA is TGTGCCAGTAGTATAACGGGACAGGGGGCTCGGGCCACAGATACGCAGTATTTT. Translating it yields CASSITGQGARATDTQYF. Filled out from reference TRBV19 and TRBJ2-3, the complete variable domain reads DGGITQSPKYLFRKEGQNVTLSCEQNLNHDAMYWYRQDPGQGLRLIYYSQIVNDFQKGDIAEGYSVSREKKESFPLTVTSAQKNPTAFYLCASSITGQGARATDTQYFGPGTRLTVL.

V is TRBV7-9 and J is TRBJ2-5; weak D call: TRBD2 (5 bases). Germline CDR1 reads SEHNR; CDR2 reads FQNEAQ (reference sequence). V was cut by 7 bases and J by 1 base, with 13 bases left in between. CDR3 size: 14 residues. CDR3 sequence (DNA): TGTGCCAGCACGAAAGCGGAAACCCAAGAGACCCAGTACTTC. Protein: CASTKAETQETQYF.

The count of this clone is one. The rearrangement joins TRBV10-3 to TRBJ2-3; 7 bases agree with TRBD2. The CDR3 has 17 amino acids. V gave up 4 bases and J gave up 2 bases; unmatched junction bases: 12. CDR1 and CDR2 from the germline V gene are ENHRY and SYGVKD. DNA for the CDR3: TGTGCCATCAGTGGAGCGGGGCCTGAAACTTTCACAGATACGCAGTATTTT. Residues: CAISGAGPETFTDTQYF.

This clone showed up just once. The chain uses TRBV18 and TRBJ1-4, with 7 bases fitting TRBD1. Germline lookup yields CDR1 KGHSH and CDR2 LQKENI. The CDR3 sequence is 18 residues long. Trimming cost V 6 bases and J 3 bases; bases outside gene matches: 16. In nucleotides, the CDR3 is TGTGCCAGCTCGCCTCGCGGGGACGGGGGACAGTCTAATGAAAAACTGTTTTTT. Its protein is CASSPRGDGGQSNEKLFF.

The chain combines TRBV27 with TRBJ1-6, with D possibly TRBD1 on 6 matching bases. The CDR3 sequence is 16 residues long. The germline CDR1 and CDR2 sequences are MNHEY and SMNVEV (reference sequence). The germline V and J ends were trimmed by 6 bases and 1 base, with 13 bases remaining between them. CDR3 protein: CASRIRGMSYNSPLHF. The CDR3 DNA is TGTGCCAGCAGGATTAGGGGGATGTCCTATAATTCACCCCTCCACTTT.

This chain connects TRBV7-9 to TRBJ2-7; TRBD1 aligns across 7 bases. V was pared by 5 bases and J by 8 bases, with 15 bases of the junction left unmatched. Germline-derived CDR1 and CDR2 are SEHNR and FQNEAQ (reference sequence). The length of the CDR3 is 15 residues. Written as DNA, the CDR3 is TGTGCCAGCAGCCCAACTAGGGGACAGCATGTTAAGCAGTACTTC. It is translated as CASSPTRGQHVKQYF.

This clone was recorded only once. The chain carries TRBV7-2 and TRBJ2-2, with TRBD2 matching 9 bases. V lost 2 bases and J lost 4; bases outside the gene matches: 5. This CDR3 comprises 16 residues. Germline V gene sequence: CDR1 SGHTA, CDR2 FQGNSA. The CDR3 sequence: CASSLSPSGITGELFF. For the CDR3, the DNA is TGTGCCAGCAGCTTAAGTCCTAGCGGGATCACCGGGGAGCTGTTTTTT.

The chain is built from TRBV27 and TRBJ2-3; D is unresolved. The V end lost 6 bases, the J end lost 3 bases, and 10 bases lay between the germline ends. Per germline, CDR1 MNHEY and CDR2 SMNVEV (reference sequence). CDR3 length equals 13 residues. CDR3 sequence reads: CASSNFPTDTQYF. CDR3 in DNA: TGTGCCAGCAGCAATTTTCCGACAGATACGCAGTATTTT.

Only one count was recorded for this clone. V is TRBV6-6 and J is TRBJ1-5; 9 bases align to TRBD1. Looked up from germline, CDR1 is MNHNY and CDR2 is SVGAGI (reference sequence). V lost 6 bases and J lost 4; bases outside the gene matches: 7. The CDR3 consists of 15 residues. This CDR3 is CASRSTGGPNQPQHF. CDR3 in DNA: TGTGCCAGCAGGTCCACAGGGGGCCCAAATCAGCCCCAGCATTTT.

This chain joins TRBV6-5 and TRBJ2-7; TRBD2 matches at 7 bases. Germline lookup yields CDR1 MNHEY and CDR2 SVGAGI. This CDR3 has 15 amino acids. V lost 0 bases to trimming and J lost 0 bases; unmatched junction nucleotides: 2. This CDR3 reads CASSYSSGVSYEQYF. The CDR3 DNA is TGTGCCAGCAGTTACTCGAGCGGGGTCTCCTACGAGCAGTACTTC.

The rearrangement uses TRBV5-1 and TRBJ2-6; 9 bases are a match to TRBD2. CDR3 length: 17 amino acids. V lost 0 bases, J lost 4 bases, and 5 bases stayed unmatched. The germline V gene has CDR1 SGHRS and CDR2 YFSETQ. CDR3 region: CASSLDAGGPGANVLTF. As DNA, the CDR3 is TGCGCCAGCAGCTTGGACGCGGGAGGGCCCGGGGCCAACGTCCTGACTTTC.

The chain uses TRBV7-2 and TRBJ1-1; D is unresolved. In germline, CDR1 is SGHTA, CDR2 FQGNSA. V was pared by 1 base and J by 5 bases, with 11 bases between. The CDR3 is 14 amino acids. The CDR3 here is CASSLVGSGTEAFF. As DNA, the CDR3 is TGTGCCAGCAGCTTAGTTGGGTCTGGGACTGAAGCTTTCTTT. Filled out from reference TRBV7-2 and TRBJ1-1, the complete variable domain reads GAGVSQSPSNKVTEKGKDVELRCDPISGHTALYWYRQSLGQGLEFLIYFQGNSAPDKSGLPSDRFSAERTGGSVSTLTIQRTQQEDSAVYLCASSLVGSGTEAFFGQGTRLTVV.

This clone was counted only a few times. CDR3 amino acids: CASKVGQGYGYTF. The CDR3 nucleotides read TGTGCCAGCAAAGTAGGACAGGGCTATGGCTACACCTTC. The gene calls are TRBV6-1 and TRBJ1-2; 8 nucleotides agree with TRBD1. This CDR3 is built from 13 residues. The germline V gene encodes CDR1 MNHNS and CDR2 SASEGT. J gave up 4 bases and V 7 bases, and 5 bases lay outside the gene matches.

The V call is TRBV5-1, the J call TRBJ2-7; a weak D match, TRBD1 (6 bases). Germline CDR1 is SGHRS and CDR2 is YFSETQ. V lost 5 bases to trimming and J lost 4 bases, with 19 bases between them. The CDR3 totals 15 residues. Written as DNA, the CDR3 is TGCGCCAGCAGGTCTGACAGGACCCTCTCTTACGAGCAGTACTTC. It is translated as CASRSDRTLSYEQYF. Full variable domain (missing parts from reference TRBV5-1 and TRBJ2-7): KAGVTQTPRYLIKTRGQQVTLSCSPISGHRSVSWYQQTPGQGLQFLFEYFSETQRNKGNFPGRFSGRQFSNSRSEMNVSTLELGDSALYLCASRSDRTLSYEQYFGPGTRLTVT.

CDR3 nucleotides: TGTGCCAGCAGTGCCTCAAGGGGGGACAGAAACACCATATATTTT. This encodes CASSASRGDRNTIYF. The chain employs TRBV2 and TRBJ1-3, with D perhaps TRBD1 (6 bases). The CDR3 extends over 15 amino acids. Trimming removed 4 bases at V and 5 bases at J, with 15 bases between. From germline, CDR1 is SNHLY and CDR2 FYNNEI. The variable domain in full, completed from reference TRBV2 and TRBJ1-3, reads EPEVTQTPSHQVTQMGQEVILRCVPISNHLYFYWYRQILGQKVEFLVSFYNNEISEKSEIFDDQFSVERPDGSNFTLKIRSTKLEDSAMYFCASSASRGDRNTIYFGEGSWLTVV.

This clone has more than one count but fewer than ten. The V and J genes are TRBV7-2 and TRBJ2-2; 8 positions match TRBD1. Losses at the gene ends were 5 bases for V and 7 bases for J; bases not matched to a gene: 6. Germline V gives CDR1 SGHTA, CDR2 FQGNSA. This CDR3 contains 14 residues. The DNA for the CDR3 is TGTGCCAGCAGCCCGCAGGGGGCGGGCGGGGAGCTGTTTTTT. Translation gives CASSPQGAGGELFF.

The chain uses TRBV30 and TRBJ1-2; D gene unclear. The CDR3 has 15 amino acids. Germline lookup yields CDR1 GTSNPN and CDR2 SVGIG (reference sequence). Trimming left V 0 bases short and J 3 bases short, with 14 bases between. CDR3: CAWSVRLTPYYGYTF. The CDR3 nucleotides read TGTGCCTGGAGTGTACGTCTTACCCCCTACTATGGCTACACCTTC.

The chain combines TRBV4-1 with TRBJ2-7; 9 positions match TRBD1. V dropped 1 base and J dropped 4; count of bases not matched to a gene: 5. The CDR3 is 15 amino acids. Germline CDR1 is MGHRA and CDR2 is YSYEKL. CDR3 protein: CASSQGGQGRYEQYF. The CDR3 DNA reads as TGCGCCAGCAGCCAAGGGGGACAGGGTAGGTACGAGCAGTACTTC.

The chain combines TRBV2 with TRBJ2-7; unclear D gene. Per germline, CDR1 SNHLY and CDR2 FYNNEI. CDR3 length equals 12 residues. Trimming removed 6 bases at V and 2 bases at J, with 8 bases between. The CDR3 reads CASSGSAYEQYF. The CDR3 coding sequence is TGTGCCAGCAGCGGTTCCGCCTACGAGCAGTACTTC.

The V gene is TRBV5-1, the J gene TRBJ2-1; 12 nucleotides match TRBD2. Germline loops: CDR1 SGHRS, CDR2 YFSETQ. The V segment lost 3 bases and the J segment 8 bases; nucleotides outside the gene matches: 3. The CDR3 covers 14 residues. The DNA of the CDR3 is TGCGCCAGCAGCTCTAGCGGGAGGGCCGATGAGCAGTTCTTC. Encoded protein: CASSSSGRADEQFF.

V is TRBV9 and J is TRBJ2-5; D uncertain. Germline CDR1 reads SGDLS; CDR2 reads YYNGEE. The CDR3 runs to 14 residues. Trimming cost V 4 bases and J 2 bases, with 12 bases left between them. CDR3 amino acids: CASSPQDPQETQYF. The CDR3 region has the DNA TGTGCCAGCAGCCCCCAGGATCCTCAAGAGACCCAGTACTTC. Based on the CDR3 plus reference TRBV9 and TRBJ2-5, the full variable domain is DSGVTQTPKHLITATGQRVTLRCSPRSGDLSVYWYQQSLDQGLQFLIQYYNGEERAKGNILERFSAQQFPDLHSELNLSSLELGDSALYFCASSPQDPQETQYFGPGTRLLVL.